Listed here are 30 T cell receptor beta chains from one sample, sequenced in a study of CD8 T cells in ankylosing spondylitis. TCRdb redid the calling of the 5' RACE reads with MiXCR, one entry per CDR3 protein. The sample records roughly 150,000 distinct CDR3 sequences, 7% to 8% being singletons. Sequencing was performed on blood, either unsorted or a sorted T cell fraction (not recorded which). These receptors were collected from a female donor with ankylosing spondylitis or in good health (not recorded which).

Within the sample, this clonotype is medium-sized. The rearrangement links TRBV5-1 to TRBJ1-1; D is unclear. The CDR3 sequence is 14 residues long. Germline V gives CDR1 SGHRS, CDR2 YFSETQ. Trimming stripped 0 bases from V and 4 bases from J, with 10 bases between. CDR3 protein: CASSLALSGTEAFF. CDR3 DNA: TGCGCCAGCAGCTTGGCCCTTTCGGGCACTGAAGCTTTCTTT.

This clonotype was found many times. The chain has TRBV7-8 and TRBJ2-7, with 9 positions matching TRBD2. V shed 1 base and J 3 bases; nucleotides not matched to a gene: 7. The CDR3 runs to 16 residues. Germline-derived CDR1 and CDR2 are SGHVS and FQNEAQ. The CDR3 DNA sequence: TGTGCCAGCAGCTTAGGTGGCGGGGGGGCCGTCTACGAGCAGTACTTC. As protein: CASSLGGGGAVYEQYF. The full variable domain, with the rest looked up from reference TRBV7-8 and TRBJ2-7, is GAGVSQSPRYKVAKRGQDVALRCDPISGHVSLFWYQQALGQGPEFLTYFQNEAQLDKSGLPSDRFFAERPEGSVSTLKIQRTQQEDSAVYLCASSLGGGGAVYEQYFGPGTRLTVT.

This clonotype was observed many times. The chain has TRBV7-2 and TRBJ1-2; TRBD1 might be the D (5 bases). The V end was cut by 2 bases, the J end by 5 bases, with 15 bases between. Germline lookup yields CDR1 SGHTA and CDR2 FQGNSA. The CDR3 is made up of 15 amino acids. CDR3: CASSLFWGETYGYTF. CDR3 bases: TGTGCCAGCAGCTTATTTTGGGGGGAGACTTATGGCTACACCTTC.

This clonotype was seen many times. The chain carries TRBV6-1 and TRBJ1-2; D is undetermined. The germline V and J ends were trimmed by 1 base and 3 bases, with 6 bases remaining between them. This CDR3 comprises 13 residues. CDR1 is MNHNS and CDR2 is SASEGT in the germline V gene. CDR3 in DNA: TGTGCCAGCAGTGAAGGGGGATACTATGGCTACACCTTC. This translates into CASSEGGYYGYTF.

There are many counts of this clonotype. V gene TRBV12-3 or TRBV12-4 combines with J gene TRBJ1-2; TRBD1 matches 9 bases. V dropped 6 bases and J dropped 5; count of bases not matched to a gene: 4. This CDR3 is 13 amino acids long. The CDR3 spells CASRWTGEYGYTF. In nucleotides, the CDR3 is TGTGCCAGCAGATGGACAGGGGAGTATGGCTACACCTTC.

This clonotype was counted ten times or more. The chain carries TRBV5-5 and TRBJ2-7; no clear D. Germline CDR1 reads SGHKS; CDR2 reads YYEKEE (reference sequence). This CDR3 is 16 amino acids long. Trimming left V 0 bases short and J 0 bases short, with 13 bases between. In nucleotides, the CDR3 is TGTGCCAGCAGCTTGGAGGTAGCCCCAAGCTCCTACGAGCAGTACTTC. Amino acid sequence: CASSLEVAPSSYEQYF.

In its sample, this clonotype was seen many times. The chain recombines TRBV12-3 or TRBV12-4 with TRBJ2-3, with D possibly being TRBD2 (5 bases). The germline V and J ends were trimmed by 2 bases and 4 bases, with 16 bases remaining between them. The CDR3 spans 16 residues. The DNA of the CDR3 is TGTGCCAGCAGTTTAAGTCAAAGCGGAATATCAGATACGCAGTATTTT. Protein product: CASSLSQSGISDTQYF.

This clonotype was counted at least ten times. The chain uses TRBV7-2 and TRBJ1-4; no definite D call. From germline, CDR1 is SGHTA and CDR2 FQGNSA. The CDR3 contains 15 residues. Trimming took 4 bases from V and 0 from J, leaving 9 bases between them. This CDR3 reads CASSSQFATNEKLFF. CDR3 sequence (DNA): TGTGCCAGCAGCTCCCAGTTTGCAACTAATGAAAAACTGTTTTTT.

Turning to this clonotype: At one of its ends the junction is not consistent with the germline gene, which may arise from a read error. This chain joins TRBV19 and TRBJ2-1; 8 bases line up with TRBD1. The CDR3 is 14 residues long. The germline gives CDR1 LNHDA, CDR2 SQIVND (reference sequence). CDR3 DNA: TGTGCCAGTAGCATAGAGACAGGGGCCGGTGAGCAGTTCTTC. Protein: CASSIETGAGEQFF.

This clonotype was seen repeatedly, ten times or more. The J gene is TRBJ2-2, the V gene TRBV5-6; no clear D gene. The germline V gene has CDR1 SGHDT and CDR2 YYEEEE. The CDR3 covers 12 residues. Trimming stripped 2 bases from V and 8 bases from J, with 7 bases between. The DNA for the CDR3 is TGTGCCAGCAGCTTCGTGATTGGGGAGCTGTTTTTT. This gives the protein CASSFVIGELFF.

This clonotype appeared many times. A junction boundary mismatches the germline segment, possibly from a read error. The chain employs TRBV7-2 and TRBJ2-6, with D possibly matching TRBD2 (5 bases). This CDR3 comprises 16 residues. The germline gives CDR1 SGHTA, CDR2 FQGNSA. CDR3 residues: CASSVATGSGANVLTF. CDR3 coding DNA: TGTGCCAGCAGCGTAGCCACGGGATCTGGGGCCAACGTCCTGACTTTC.

This clonotype was observed a handful of times. V is TRBV5-1 and J is TRBJ1-1, with TRBD1 as a possible D gene (5 bases). The V end was cut by 4 bases, the J end by 4 bases, with 14 bases between. The CDR3 totals 14 residues. Germline loops: CDR1 SGHRS, CDR2 YFSETQ. The CDR3 nucleotides read TGCGCCAGCAGCAGCGGAGGGGTGTTCACTGAAGCTTTCTTT. Protein sequence: CASSSGGVFTEAFF.

This clonotype was found many times. This rearrangement joins TRBV6-1 to TRBJ2-5; 8 nucleotides line up with TRBD1. V was pared by 6 bases and J by 4 bases, with 4 bases of the junction left unmatched. This CDR3 is 13 amino acids long. CDR1 MNHNS and CDR2 SASEGT come from the germline V gene. The CDR3 nucleotides read TGTGCCAGCAGCCGACAGGGGCCAGAGACCCAGTACTTC. Protein: CASSRQGPETQYF.

This clonotype was seen many times. V is TRBV2 and J is TRBJ1-1, with a weak D call TRBD1 (6 bases). Looked up from germline, CDR1 is SNHLY and CDR2 is FYNNEI. This CDR3 contains 14 residues. V was clipped by 7 bases and J by 4 bases, with 16 bases between them. Here the CDR3 DNA reads TGTGCCAGCACCCGAACGAGGGGGGCCACTGAAGCTTTCTTT. The encoded protein is CASTRTRGATEAFF.

This clonotype appeared many times. The J gene is TRBJ2-4, the V gene TRBV20-1, with D unclear. Trimming removed 1 base from V and 2 bases from J, with 12 bases in between. The CDR3 runs 15 residues. Per germline, CDR1 DFQATT and CDR2 SNEGSKA (reference sequence). The CDR3 reads CSARVDRVSKNIQYF. In DNA form, the CDR3 reads TGCAGTGCTAGAGTAGACCGGGTATCCAAAAACATTCAGTACTTC.

Concerning this clonotype: This could be a read error, since a much larger clone is one nucleotide away. The J gene is TRBJ2-1, the V gene TRBV7-3; 8 bases match TRBD1. The CDR3 loop spans 16 amino acids. V lost 3 bases, J lost 0 bases, and 4 bases stayed unmatched. CDR1 is SGHTA, CDR2 FQGTGA, per germline. The DNA for the CDR3 is TGTGCCAGCAGCTTGGACAGGGAGCCCTCCTACAATGAGCAGTTCTTC. This encodes CASSLDREPSYNEQFF.

This clonotype was seen ten or more times. The chain has TRBV4-1 and TRBJ1-1, with TRBD1 as a possible D gene (6 bases). V was pared by 0 bases and J by 3 bases, with 14 bases between. Germline V gives CDR1 MGHRA, CDR2 YSYEKL. The CDR3 length is 16 residues. The CDR3 sequence: CASSQEKRGRDTEAFF. In nucleotides, the CDR3 is TGCGCCAGCAGCCAAGAAAAGAGGGGGAGAGACACTGAAGCTTTCTTT.

This clonotype was observed many times. The rearrangement joins TRBV19 to TRBJ1-5; TRBD1 aligns across 10 bases. The junction had 11 bases not matched to a gene; V was cut back by 6 bases and J by 6 bases. There are 16 residues in the CDR3. The V gene's germline CDR1 is LNHDA and CDR2 SQIVND (reference sequence). CDR3: CASRRGWDRGSQPQHF. DNA of the CDR3: TGTGCCAGTAGGAGAGGGTGGGACAGGGGATCTCAGCCCCAGCATTTT.

This clonotype has ten or more counts. The genes are TRBV7-9 and TRBJ2-5; D remains ambiguous. This CDR3 is 13 amino acids long. CDR1 is SEHNR and CDR2 is FQNEAQ in the germline V gene (reference sequence). Trimming left V 8 bases short and J 4 bases short, with 14 bases between. Here the CDR3 DNA reads TGTGCCAGCCTCAACCAGACCAGAGAGACCCAGTACTTC. Its translation is CASLNQTRETQYF.

This clonotype has a count of ten or more. The chain is built from TRBV5-1 and TRBJ1-4; D gene unclear. Between the trimmed V and J ends, which lost 4 bases and 8 bases, there was a span of 12 bases. CDR1 and CDR2 from the germline V gene are SGHRS and YFSETQ. The CDR3 consists of 13 residues. The CDR3 DNA sequence: TGCGCCAGCAGCGCCCTCTCAGAGGAAAAACTGTTTTTT. This sequence encodes CASSALSEEKLFF.

This clonotype was recorded at least ten times. This chain uses TRBV5-1 with TRBJ2-2; D not resolved. There are 14 residues in the CDR3. The V and J ends lost 4 bases and 3 bases respectively, with 10 bases between them. CDR1 is SGHRS, CDR2 YFSETQ, per germline. Written as DNA, the CDR3 is TGCGCCAGCAGCCCGGAGTGGGACACCGGGGAGCTGTTTTTT. Translating gives CASSPEWDTGELFF. Full variable domain (remainder filled in from reference TRBV5-1 and TRBJ2-2): KAGVTQTPRYLIKTRGQQVTLSCSPISGHRSVSWYQQTPGQGLQFLFEYFSETQRNKGNFPGRFSGRQFSNSRSEMNVSTLELGDSALYLCASSPEWDTGELFFGEGSRLTVL.

This clonotype was seen a handful of times. The chain has TRBV27 and TRBJ1-4; D call uncertain. CDR1 and CDR2 (germline): MNHEY, SMNVEV (reference sequence). The CDR3 length is 16 residues. V was shortened by 1 base and J by 0 bases, with 9 bases between the two germline ends. The CDR3 is CASSLLGSTTNEKLFF. The CDR3 DNA reads TGTGCCAGCAGTTTATTAGGATCCACAACTAATGAAAAACTGTTTTTT. Drawing the rest from reference TRBV27 and TRBJ1-4, the complete variable domain is EAQVTQNPRYLITVTGKKLTVTCSQNMNHEYMSWYRQDPGLGLRQIYYSMNVEVTDKGDVPEGYKVSRKEKRNFPLILESPSPNQTSLYFCASSLLGSTTNEKLFFGSGTQLSVL.

This clonotype was observed at least ten times. The chain uses TRBV5-1 and TRBJ1-2; 8 nucleotides align to TRBD1. The CDR3 runs 13 residues. CDR1 is SGHRS and CDR2 is YFSETQ in the germline V gene. V was pared by 1 base and J by 10 bases, with 6 bases of the junction left unmatched. The CDR3 is CASSLPTGEAYTF. For the CDR3, the DNA is TGCGCCAGCAGCTTGCCGACAGGGGAAGCCTACACCTTC.

There are many counts of this clonotype. This chain joins TRBV5-1 and TRBJ2-5, with D possibly being TRBD2 (6 bases). This CDR3 comprises 15 residues. V was cut by 1 base and J by 5 bases, with 15 bases left in between. Germline V gene data show CDR1 as SGHRS and CDR2 as YFSETQ. CDR3 sequence (DNA): TGCGCCAGCAGCTTGTTTCGGGGGATGGTGGAGACCCAGTACTTC. Translating gives CASSLFRGMVETQYF.

This clonotype was found many times. This chain joins TRBV6-1 and TRBJ1-5; no firm D call. This CDR3 is built from 13 residues. Trimming cost V 5 bases and J 3 bases, with 8 bases left between them. Germline V gives CDR1 MNHNS, CDR2 SASEGT. CDR3 sequence reads: CASSRQPNQPQHF. Written as DNA, the CDR3 is TGTGCCAGCAGTCGGCAGCCCAATCAGCCCCAGCATTTT.

This clonotype was seen repeatedly, ten times or more. This chain uses TRBV7-8 with TRBJ1-2, with unresolved D. Germline-derived CDR1 and CDR2 are SGHVS and FQNEAQ. The CDR3 runs 17 residues. V lost 1 base and J lost 3, with 18 bases in between. For the CDR3, the DNA is TGTGCCAGCAGCTTAGAGCGCTTGACCTCCCCAGACTATGGCTACACCTTC. The encoded protein is CASSLERLTSPDYGYTF.

This clonotype was recorded at least ten times. CDR3 region: CASTDRGRRSYNEQFF. The DNA for the CDR3 is TGCGCCAGCACCGACAGGGGGAGGAGATCCTACAATGAGCAGTTCTTC. The genes are TRBV5-1 and TRBJ2-1, with 9 bases matching TRBD1. Germline V gives CDR1 SGHRS, CDR2 YFSETQ. Trimming cost V 6 bases and J 1 base; bases outside gene matches: 8. The CDR3 covers 16 residues.

This clonotype came up many times. The J gene is TRBJ2-7, the V gene TRBV5-5, with 8 bases fitting TRBD1. The CDR3 is 14 amino acids. The J segment lost 5 bases and the V segment lost 3 bases, leaving 7 bases of the junction unmatched. Germline V gene sequence: CDR1 SGHKS, CDR2 YYEKEE (reference sequence). The CDR3 nucleotides read TGTGCCAGCAGCTCCTACAGGGGGAATAACGAGCAGTACTTC. Its translation is CASSSYRGNNEQYF.

V and J are TRBV11-3 and TRBJ2-1, with D possibly called TRBD1 or TRBD2 (5 bases each). Per germline, CDR1 SGHNT and CDR2 YENEEA. The CDR3 covers 14 residues. The V and J ends lost 0 bases and 7 bases respectively, with 10 bases between them. The CDR3 nucleotides are TGTGCCAGCAGCTTAGAGGGGGTGTTGAATGAGCAGTTCTTC. Protein: CASSLEGVLNEQFF.

This clonotype was found many times. V usage is TRBV5-1 and J usage is TRBJ2-7; D possibly corresponds to TRBD1 (6 bases). V lost 0 bases and J 5 bases, leaving 12 bases between the germline ends. CDR3 size: 14 residues. Germline CDR1 is SGHRS and CDR2 is YFSETQ. The CDR3 spells CASSLATGYDEQYF. The CDR3 DNA reads TGCGCCAGCAGCTTGGCCACAGGGTACGACGAGCAGTACTTC. Drawing the rest from reference TRBV5-1 and TRBJ2-7, the complete variable domain is KAGVTQTPRYLIKTRGQQVTLSCSPISGHRSVSWYQQTPGQGLQFLFEYFSETQRNKGNFPGRFSGRQFSNSRSEMNVSTLELGDSALYLCASSLATGYDEQYFGPGTRLTVT.